The 21 T cell receptor beta chains reported below all come from one sample, sequenced in a study of T cells in Graves' hyperthyroidism and ophthalmopathy. The investigators amplified TCR beta CDR3 regions from RNA transcripts. A set of HTBI primers served as the primers for a first-round RT-PCR of the TCR CDR3. TCRdb reprocessed the multiplex PCR reads with MiXCR, giving one entry per CDR3 protein. The table records fewer than 500,000 distinct CDR3 sequences, approximately 15% of them present only once. Sequenced material: blood. Every receptor here comes from a man aged 18 to 30 with Graves' ophthalmopathy.

The chain combines TRBV20-1 with TRBJ2-3; 12 nucleotides agree with TRBD2. This CDR3 comprises 13 residues. Germline V gene lookup returns CDR1 DFQATT and CDR2 SNEGSKA (reference sequence). Unmatched junction bases numbered 2, after V lost 5 bases and J lost 5 bases. Written as DNA, the CDR3 is TGCAGTGCTCAGACTAGCGGGGGAGATACGCAGTATTTT. The encoded protein is CSAQTSGGDTQYF.

This clonotype was observed a few times. The genes are TRBV19 and TRBJ2-5; 7 bases fit TRBD1. This CDR3 spans 14 amino acids. V shed 6 bases, J shed 1 base, and the junction held 5 bases outside the gene matches. CDR1 and CDR2 from the germline V gene are LNHDA and SQIVND (reference sequence). CDR3 nucleotide sequence: TGTGCCAGTAGGAAACAGGGGTTCCAAGAGACCCAGTACTTC. Translated: CASRKQGFQETQYF.

This clonotype was counted at least ten times. The V call is TRBV5-5, the J call TRBJ1-1; 8 bases agree with TRBD1. The germline gives CDR1 SGHKS, CDR2 YYEKEE (reference sequence). The junction had 3 bases not matched to a gene; V was cut back by 0 bases and J by 5 bases. The CDR3 sequence is 14 residues long. The CDR3 nucleotides are TGTGCCAGCAGCTTGGGTTGGACAGGGACTGAAGCTTTCTTT. Its protein is CASSLGWTGTEAFF.

Many counts were recorded for this clonotype. This sequence joins TRBV24-1 and TRBJ2-1; the D call may be TRBD1 or TRBD2 (5 bases each). Germline CDR1 is KGHDR and CDR2 is SFDVKD. V was pared by 1 base and J by 8 bases, with 14 bases between. The CDR3 runs 15 residues. The CDR3 DNA reads TGTGCCACCAGTGATTTACGGGACGCGGGCCATGAGCAGTTCTTC. It codes for CATSDLRDAGHEQFF.

This clonotype was observed at least ten times. This chain joins TRBV14 and TRBJ2-3; TRBD1 is a possible D gene (5 bases). Trimming took 3 bases from V and 3 from J, leaving 13 bases between them. Germline-derived CDR1 and CDR2 are SGHDN and FVKESK. This CDR3 spans 15 amino acids. CDR3 bases: TGTGCCAGCAGCCAGGACACCATCGGGACAGATACGCAGTATTTT. Residues: CASSQDTIGTDTQYF.

The rearrangement joins TRBV6-6 to TRBJ2-5; 16 bases fit TRBD2. Losses at the gene ends were 0 bases for V and 5 bases for J; bases not matched to a gene: 6. The CDR3 is made up of 18 amino acids. Germline CDR1 and CDR2: MNHNY and SVGAGI (reference sequence). In DNA form, the CDR3 reads TGTGCCAGCAGTTACTCGGGGACTAGCGGGGGGGCCCGTGAGACCCAGTACTTC. This gives the protein CASSYSGTSGGARETQYF.

As regards this clonotype: Possible read error: a much larger clone is one base away. This sequence joins TRBV11-2 and TRBJ1-1, with 7 positions matching TRBD1. The CDR3 has 18 amino acids. Germline assignment: CDR1 SGHAT and CDR2 FQNNGV. The DNA for the CDR3 is TGTGCCAGCAGCGTTATGGGCCTAAGGGACAGCTTGAACGCTGAAGCTTTCTTT. Protein product: CASSVMGLRDSLNAEAFF. The full variable domain, completed using reference TRBV11-2 and TRBJ1-1, is EAGVAQSPRYKIIEKRQSVAFWCNPISGHATLYWYQQILGQGPKLLIQFQNNGVVDDSQLPKDRFSAERLKGVDSTLKIQPAKLEDSAVYLCASSVMGLRDSLNAEAFFGQGTRLTVV.

As for this clonotype: Being one base from a much bigger clone, this may be a read error. V gene TRBV11-3 combines with J gene TRBJ1-4; D not resolved. Trimming took off 8 bases at V and 7 bases at J, with 23 bases between the two ends. The CDR3 covers 16 residues. Germline CDR1 and CDR2: SGHNT and YENEEA. CDR3 in amino acids: CASGNRLAGGGEKLFF. CDR3 in DNA: TGTGCCAGCGGCAATCGCCTCGCGGGTGGTGGTGAAAAACTGTTTTTT.

This clonotype was recorded at least ten times. The chain couples TRBV30 to TRBJ2-5; D is perhaps TRBD1 (6 bases). Trimming pared 4 bases from V and 5 bases from J, leaving 17 bases between. There are 14 residues in the CDR3. CDR1 is GTSNPN and CDR2 is SVGIG in the germline V gene (reference sequence). This CDR3 reads CAWTRDTLGETQYF. CDR3 coding DNA: TGTGCCTGGACTAGGGACACTCTAGGGGAGACCCAGTACTTC. The full variable domain, with the rest looked up from reference TRBV30 and TRBJ2-5, is SQTIHQWPATLVQPVGSPLSLECTVEGTSNPNLYWYRQAAGRGLQLLFYSVGIGQISSEVPQNLSASRPQDRQFILSSKKLLLSDSGFYLCAWTRDTLGETQYFGPGTRLLVL.

This clonotype was recorded at least ten times. V and J are TRBV20-1 and TRBJ2-7, with unresolved D. The germline gives CDR1 DFQATT, CDR2 SNEGSKA (reference sequence). Trimming took off 6 bases at V and 7 bases at J, with 19 bases between the two ends. This CDR3 spans 13 amino acids. The CDR3 DNA is TGCAGTGCAACATCCGACTCAAATGGAGAGCAGTACTTC. It encodes CSATSDSNGEQYF.

This clonotype was seen at least ten times. The V and J genes are TRBV3-1 and TRBJ2-3; the match to TRBD2 covers 10 bases. Germline V gene lookup returns CDR1 LGHDT and CDR2 YNNKEL (reference sequence). This CDR3 is built from 16 residues. Germline trimming cut 4 bases from V and 0 bases from J; bases unmatched to any gene: 4. The CDR3 reads CASSRPGLASTDTQYF. CDR3 DNA sequence: TGTGCCAGCAGCCGCCCGGGACTAGCGAGCACAGATACGCAGTATTTT.

In its sample, this clonotype was seen many times. V and J are TRBV6-6 and TRBJ2-7; perhaps TRBD2 as D (6 bases). The CDR3 is 15 residues long. Trimming left V 2 bases short and J 1 base short, with 12 bases between. Germline V gene data show CDR1 as MNHNY and CDR2 as SVGAGI (reference sequence). CDR3 coding DNA: TGTGCCAGCAGTTACGAGGCGGGAAAATCCTACGAGCAGTACTTC. It specifies CASSYEAGKSYEQYF.

This clonotype has a handful of counts. This sequence joins TRBV25-1 and TRBJ2-1, with 7 bases that match TRBD1. Trimming at V came to 6 bases and at J to 9 bases, leaving 5 bases not matched to a gene. The CDR3 has 12 residues. Germline values: CDR1 MGHDK, CDR2 SYGVNS. CDR3 region: CASRRQGSEQFF. The CDR3 DNA follows: TGTGCCAGCAGAAGACAGGGTAGTGAGCAGTTCTTC.

The chain joins TRBV29-1 to TRBJ2-3, with D perhaps matching TRBD2 (7 bases). The CDR3 is 15 residues long. Between the trimmed V and J ends, which lost 0 bases and 6 bases, there was a span of 16 bases. Germline V CDR1 and CDR2: SQVTM, ANQGSEA. The CDR3 coding sequence is TGCAGCGTTGAAGATGGCGGGGGCCAGGGCGATACGCAGTATTTT. This codes for CSVEDGGGQGDTQYF.

A few counts support this clonotype. The genes are TRBV4-1 and TRBJ1-6; D perhaps matches TRBD1 (6 bases). Germline loops: CDR1 MGHRA, CDR2 YSYEKL. The CDR3 runs to 14 residues. The V gene lost 3 bases and the J gene lost 7 bases, with 10 bases spanning the gap. CDR3 in DNA: TGCGCCAGCAGCCAGCCGGGGGCAAATTCACCCCTCCACTTT. It codes for CASSQPGANSPLHF.

This clonotype has a handful of counts. V usage is TRBV10-3 and J usage is TRBJ2-1; the D call may be TRBD1 or TRBD2 (5 bases each). V was trimmed by 8 bases and J by 8 bases, leaving 16 bases between them. Germline CDR1 and CDR2: ENHRY and SYGVKD. This CDR3 is 13 amino acids long. CDR3 protein: CAIGLAGTDEQFF. For the CDR3, the DNA is TGTGCCATCGGTTTAGCCGGGACGGATGAGCAGTTCTTC.

This clonotype was seen many times. This rearrangement joins TRBV6-1 to TRBJ2-7, with D tentatively TRBD2 (5 bases). CDR3 length: 16 residues. The germline V gene has CDR1 MNHNS and CDR2 SASEGT. The ends were cut back, 3 bases at V and 9 bases at J, with 24 bases in the middle. In DNA form, the CDR3 reads TGTGCCAGCAGTGACATTCTCGACTACCCCGTGAGGGTGCAGTACTTC. Translated: CASSDILDYPVRVQYF.

This clonotype was counted ten times or more. The genes are TRBV10-3 and TRBJ2-5, with D perhaps matching TRBD2 (5 bases). The V gene's germline CDR1 is ENHRY and CDR2 SYGVKD. The length of the CDR3 is 16 residues. Trimming removed 0 bases from V and 3 bases from J, with 14 bases in between. Here the CDR3 DNA reads TGTGCCATCAGTGAGTCGACTATGGTTGGGGAAGAGACCCAGTACTTC. Amino acid sequence: CAISESTMVGEETQYF.

The gene calls are TRBV28 and TRBJ2-3; possible D gene TRBD1, 6 bases. Germline V gene lookup returns CDR1 MDHEN and CDR2 SYDVKM. The V and J ends lost 3 bases and 5 bases respectively, with 9 bases between them. This CDR3 contains 13 residues. The CDR3 loop reads CASSFTGLDTQYF. CDR3 nucleotides: TGTGCCAGCAGTTTTACAGGGTTAGATACGCAGTATTTT.

At least ten counts were recorded for this clonotype. The rearrangement uses TRBV20-1 and TRBJ1-3; D gene uncertain. Germline V gene lookup returns CDR1 DFQATT and CDR2 SNEGSKA (reference sequence). The CDR3 spans 15 residues. Trimming cost V 3 bases and J 2 bases, with 14 bases left between them. CDR3 sequence (DNA): TGCAGTGCTAGTCAACACGAGGGAGCTGGAAACACCATATATTTT. This codes for CSASQHEGAGNTIYF.

This clonotype was picked up many times. The chain carries TRBV30 and TRBJ1-6; D is ambiguous. In germline, CDR1 is GTSNPN, CDR2 SVGIG (reference sequence). The CDR3 is 13 residues long. The CDR3 is CAATVDYIPPLHF. The CDR3 DNA is TGTGCGGCTACGGTAGATTACATTCCACCCCTCCACTTT.